This T cell receptor (beta chain) was profiled in a study of identical twins. The CDR3 runs 17 residues. The V gene's germline CDR1 is SGHAT and CDR2 FQNNGV. V was clipped by 1 base and J by 8 bases; unmatched bases: 13. TCRdb recomputed calls from the 5' RACE reads with MiXCR, one row per CDR3 protein. This table holds 700,000 or so distinct CDR3 sequences, roughly 8% found once. Comment on this clonotype: Its target is unknown.

Study results and limitations: Surplus twin overlap in beta out-of-frame sequences was less pronounced. Models came in too low on out-of-frame TCR alpha sharing in monozygotic twins.

Healthy Caucasians were all of the donors. The same specimen was also included in a second study, on yellow fever vaccine responses in identical twins.

Sample: PBMCs. This TCR came from a woman under 30 in good health. The gene calls are TRBV11-2 and TRBJ2-3; 9 bases fit TRBD2. The CDR3 DNA reads TGTGCCAGCAGCTTAGGCGGGGCTAGCGGGGCTCACGGTACGCAGTATTTT. This gives the protein CASSLGGASGAHGTQYF.